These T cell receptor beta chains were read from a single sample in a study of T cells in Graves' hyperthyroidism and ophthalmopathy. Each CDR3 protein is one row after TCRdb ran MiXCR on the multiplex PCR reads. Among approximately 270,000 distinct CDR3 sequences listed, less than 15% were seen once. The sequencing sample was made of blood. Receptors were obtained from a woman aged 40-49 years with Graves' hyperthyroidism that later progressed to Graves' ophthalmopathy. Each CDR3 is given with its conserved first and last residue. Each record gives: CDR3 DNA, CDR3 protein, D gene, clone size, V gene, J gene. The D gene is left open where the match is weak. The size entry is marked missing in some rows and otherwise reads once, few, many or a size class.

CDR3 DNA: TGTGCCAGCAGAAAGATAGCGGGAGCCTACAATGAGCAGTTCTTC
CDR3 protein: CASRKIAGAYNEQFF
D gene: TRBD2
clone size: many
V gene: TRBV27
J gene: TRBJ2-1

CDR3 DNA: TGCGCCAGCAGCCGAATCTTCCGGGGGCCACCGCAGTTCTTC
CDR3 protein: CASSRIFRGPPQFF
D gene: NA
clone size: once
V gene: TRBV4-1
J gene: TRBJ2-1

CDR3 DNA: TGTGCCAGCAGTTTATATCGGGGGAAGGGACAGGTAGTCGGAACTGAAGCTTTCTTT
CDR3 protein: CASSLYRGKGQVVGTEAFF
D gene: TRBD1
clone size: many
V gene: TRBV28
J gene: TRBJ1-1

CDR3 DNA: TGCAGCGCCATGAGACAGGGGAGAAGGTACAATGAGCAGTTCTTC
CDR3 protein: CSAMRQGRRYNEQFF
D gene: TRBD1
clone size: many
V gene: TRBV29-1
J gene: TRBJ2-1

CDR3 DNA: TGTGCCAGCAGCCCCTCTATTGGGGGGCTAGCGGGAGGCGATAGGTCTAGCACAGATACGCAGTATTTT
CDR3 protein: CASSPSIGGLAGGDRSSTDTQYF
D gene: TRBD2
clone size: many
V gene: TRBV9
J gene: TRBJ2-3

CDR3 DNA: TGTGCCAGCAGCCAAGGGGCGGAGGGCCGCGAGCAGTACTTC
CDR3 protein: CASSQGAEGREQYF
D gene: NA
clone size: NA
V gene: TRBV3-1
J gene: TRBJ2-7

CDR3 DNA: TGTGCCAGCAGTAAGACTAGCGGGAGTAGGAACGAGCAGTACTTC
CDR3 protein: CASSKTSGSRNEQYF
D gene: TRBD2
clone size: many
V gene: TRBV12-3/TRBV12-4
J gene: TRBJ2-7

CDR3 DNA: TGTGCCAGTAGTATCGTCACCGAACGGGGAAGGCAGGCTTTCTTT
CDR3 protein: CASSIVTERGRQAFF
D gene: NA
clone size: many
V gene: TRBV19
J gene: TRBJ1-1

CDR3 DNA: TGTGCCAGCAGCTTCTCAGCGGGAGTTCAGAATGAGCAGTTCTTC
CDR3 protein: CASSFSAGVQNEQFF
D gene: TRBD2
clone size: NA
V gene: TRBV11-2
J gene: TRBJ2-1

CDR3 DNA: TGTGCCAGCAGCATCGGACTAGCGGGTTACAATGAGCAGTTCTTC
CDR3 protein: CASSIGLAGYNEQFF
D gene: TRBD2
clone size: many
V gene: TRBV7-9
J gene: TRBJ2-1

CDR3 DNA: TGCGCCAGCAGCTTGGACAGGGGGTTTAACTATGGCTACACCTTC
CDR3 protein: CASSLDRGFNYGYTF
D gene: TRBD1
clone size: many
V gene: TRBV5-1
J gene: TRBJ1-2

CDR3 DNA: TGTGCCAGCAGCGTCGGTGGACAGGGCCCAGATACGCAGTATTTT
CDR3 protein: CASSVGGQGPDTQYF
D gene: TRBD1
clone size: NA
V gene: TRBV6-2/TRBV6-3
J gene: TRBJ2-3

CDR3 DNA: TGTGCCACTCCCAGACCGATACAGGGAACCACTGAAGCTTTCTTT
CDR3 protein: CATPRPIQGTTEAFF
D gene: NA
clone size: NA
V gene: TRBV2
J gene: TRBJ1-1

CDR3 DNA: TGCGCCAGCAGCCAAGATCGGTTCTGGAGACAGGGAGGATCCGGGGAGCTGTTTTTT
CDR3 protein: CASSQDRFWRQGGSGELFF
D gene: NA
clone size: few
V gene: TRBV4-1
J gene: TRBJ2-2

CDR3 DNA: TGTGCCAGCAGTACCTGGACAGGGGAAGAGACCCAGTACTTC
CDR3 protein: CASSTWTGEETQYF
D gene: TRBD1
clone size: NA
V gene: TRBV7-2
J gene: TRBJ2-5

CDR3 DNA: TGTGCCAGCAGTGAAGTGGTCACGGGAAACACCATATATTTT
CDR3 protein: CASSEVVTGNTIYF
D gene: NA
clone size: many
V gene: TRBV2
J gene: TRBJ1-3

CDR3 DNA: TGCAGTGCTAGAGGGGGGACAACAACCTACGAGCAGTACTTC
CDR3 protein: CSARGGTTTYEQYF
D gene: NA
clone size: few
V gene: TRBV20-1
J gene: TRBJ2-7

CDR3 DNA: TGTGCCAGTAGGGACGGAGCAAACGAGCAGTTCTTC
CDR3 protein: CASRDGANEQFF
D gene: NA
clone size: few
V gene: TRBV19
J gene: TRBJ2-1

CDR3 DNA: TGTGCCAGTAAGGGGCGGCAGATCATGAACACTGAAGCTTTCTTT
CDR3 protein: CASKGRQIMNTEAFF
D gene: NA
clone size: few
V gene: TRBV19
J gene: TRBJ1-1

CDR3 DNA: TGTGCCAGCAGTTTGCGGCAGGCAGGTAATCAGCCCCAGCATTTT
CDR3 protein: CASSLRQAGNQPQHF
D gene: NA
clone size: NA
V gene: TRBV12-3/TRBV12-4
J gene: TRBJ1-5

CDR3 DNA: TGTGCCAGCAGTTTCCTCTTGACTAGCCCCTACGAGCAGTACTTC
CDR3 protein: CASSFLLTSPYEQYF
D gene: TRBD2
clone size: many
V gene: TRBV12-3/TRBV12-4
J gene: TRBJ2-7

CDR3 DNA: TGTGCCAGCAGCCCGGGACTAGCGAACTACAATGAGCAGTTCTTC
CDR3 protein: CASSPGLANYNEQFF
D gene: TRBD2
clone size: many
V gene: TRBV14
J gene: TRBJ2-1

CDR3 DNA: TGTGCCAGCAGTGTAACAGGGAGGGGTAACTATGGCTACACCTTC
CDR3 protein: CASSVTGRGNYGYTF
D gene: NA
clone size: NA
V gene: TRBV27
J gene: TRBJ1-2

CDR3 DNA: TGTGCCAGCAGTTCCTATAACGGGGGGCCCCAGCATTTT
CDR3 protein: CASSSYNGGPQHF
D gene: NA
clone size: many
V gene: TRBV27
J gene: TRBJ1-5

CDR3 DNA: TGTGCCATCAGTCTACAGGGGGGGAACACTGAAGCTTTCTTT
CDR3 protein: CAISLQGGNTEAFF
D gene: TRBD1
clone size: many
V gene: TRBV10-3
J gene: TRBJ1-1

CDR3 DNA: TGCAGCGTTGAAGGGGACACCTACGAGCAGTACTTC
CDR3 protein: CSVEGDTYEQYF
D gene: NA
clone size: many
V gene: TRBV29-1
J gene: TRBJ2-7

CDR3 DNA: TGTGCCAGCGGGGTCCCCCAGGGCAATGAGCAGTTCTTC
CDR3 protein: CASGVPQGNEQFF
D gene: NA
clone size: NA
V gene: TRBV11-3
J gene: TRBJ2-1

CDR3 DNA: TGTGCCAGCTCACAGCCGACACTCTCCTACGAGCAGTACTTC
CDR3 protein: CASSQPTLSYEQYF
D gene: NA
clone size: many
V gene: TRBV18
J gene: TRBJ2-7

CDR3 DNA: TGCGCCAGCAGCTTGGAAGTAGGGGTACTCACAGATACGCAGTATTTT
CDR3 protein: CASSLEVGVLTDTQYF
D gene: NA
clone size: few
V gene: TRBV5-1
J gene: TRBJ2-3

CDR3 DNA: TGCAGTGCTAGACCGCCAATGGGGTTGGAGACCCAGTACTTC
CDR3 protein: CSARPPMGLETQYF
D gene: NA
clone size: many
V gene: TRBV20-1
J gene: TRBJ2-5

CDR3 DNA: TGTGCCAGCACCAACACCCCCAGGGGGCATCATGGCTACACCTTC
CDR3 protein: CASTNTPRGHHGYTF
D gene: TRBD1
clone size: NA
V gene: TRBV12-3/TRBV12-4
J gene: TRBJ1-2

CDR3 DNA: TGTGCCAGCAGTTTACAGGGGGCTGCAAAAAACGAGCAGTACTTC
CDR3 protein: CASSLQGAAKNEQYF
D gene: TRBD1
clone size: NA
V gene: TRBV28
J gene: TRBJ2-7

CDR3 DNA: TGTGCCAGCTCATCGGCCCTTGGGGCCACCGGGGAGCTGTTTTTT
CDR3 protein: CASSSALGATGELFF
D gene: NA
clone size: NA
V gene: TRBV18
J gene: TRBJ2-2

CDR3 DNA: TGTGCCAGCAGTACAAACCCCCCCGAGGGTCTAGGAAACACCATATATTTT
CDR3 protein: CASSTNPPEGLGNTIYF
D gene: NA
clone size: few
V gene: TRBV28
J gene: TRBJ1-3

CDR3 DNA: TGTGCCAGCAGCTTAGACGCCGGGGAGCTGTTTTTT
CDR3 protein: CASSLDAGELFF
D gene: NA
clone size: many
V gene: TRBV7-3
J gene: TRBJ2-2

CDR3 DNA: TGTGCCAGCAGTGATACAGCCTATCAGCCCCAGCATTTT
CDR3 protein: CASSDTAYQPQHF
D gene: NA
clone size: many
V gene: TRBV12-3/TRBV12-4
J gene: TRBJ1-5

CDR3 DNA: TGTGCCAGCAGCGTAGCAGCTAGCGGCCACACAGATACGCAGTATTTT
CDR3 protein: CASSVAASGHTDTQYF
D gene: TRBD2
clone size: NA
V gene: TRBV9
J gene: TRBJ2-3